This TCR beta chain stems from a study of blood T cells in healthy people across ages. In terms of origin and age, donors were healthy Caucasian individuals from Russia aged 6 to 90. Then a second PCR, running about 6 to 12 cycles, was carried out with a sample-barcoded 5' primer and a J-beta primer mix. Every cDNA molecule bore a tag from a template-switch adaptor containing 12 random nucleotides. TCRdb independently ran MiXCR on the 5' RACE reads; one entry per CDR3 protein. The table has hundreds of thousands of distinct CDR3 sequences, just under 25% seen once. This CDR3 spans 15 amino acids. Germline V CDR1 and CDR2: SGHTA, FQGNSA. This clonotype was counted only a few times. A read error may account for a junction end that differs from germline. These data were also reused for a study on T cells of mothers and their children. That source notes: Per child, roughly 3 million TCR beta CDR3 reads were obtained, against over 8.5 million per mother. An overlap that was slightly higher, though non-significant, was seen in related mother-child pairs versus unrelated pairs.

This TCR came from a boy under 18 in good health. V gene TRBV7-2 combines with J gene TRBJ1-2; the match to TRBD1 covers 7 bases. Specimen: blood. The CDR3 sequence is CANSFRGAGDYGYTF. The CDR3 DNA reads TGTGCCAACAGCTTCAGGGGGGCGGGTGACTATGGCTACACCTTC. The entire variable domain, with the rest obtained from reference TRBV7-2 and TRBJ1-2, is as follows: GAGVSQSPSNKVTEKGKDVELRCDPISGHTALYWYRQSLGQGLEFLIYFQGNSAPDKSGLPSDRFSAERTGGSVSTLTIQRTQQEDSAVYLCANSFRGAGDYGYTFGSGTRLTVV.